The 9 T cell receptor beta chains given below trace back to one sample, sequenced in a study of cytomegalovirus exposure and HLA in healthy donors. Assay: immunoSEQ multiplex PCR; the TCRdb copy retains only in-frame clones and omits some. The table includes roughly 140,000 clones, about 88% detected once. Sequencing input: PBMCs. Source of these receptors: a woman between 18 and 30 years old in good health and CMV-seropositive.

V is TRBV21-1 and J is TRBJ2-7; no DNA check was done on the table's D call, TRBD2. TRBV21-1 constitutes a pseudogene. The CDR3 has 16 amino acids. The DNA for the CDR3 is TGTGCCAGCAGCAAAGCGAGCGGGAGGGCTTTGGAAGAGCAGTACTTC. Its protein product is CASSKASGRALEEQYF.

Only one count was recorded for this clone. The genes are TRBV5-8 and TRBJ1-1, with 10 positions matching TRBD1. After removal of 3 bases from V and 11 bases from J, the junction contained 22 bases not matched to a gene. This CDR3 region has 18 residues. Germline V CDR1 and CDR2: SGHTS, YDEGEE. The CDR3 bases are TGTGCCAGCAGCTCATACGGAACGGGACAGGGGAGTTCGGTATCGGCTTTCTTT. Translation gives CASSSYGTGQGSSVSAFF.

This sequence joins TRBV29-1 and TRBJ2-3; D perhaps matches TRBD1 (5 bases). Trimming stripped 6 bases from V and 4 bases from J, with 17 bases between. Looked up from germline, CDR1 is SQVTM and CDR2 is ANQGSEA. This CDR3 comprises 14 residues. The CDR3 nucleotides are TGCAGCGTACACAGTATAGGGGTTCCAGATACGCAGTATTTT. It is translated as CSVHSIGVPDTQYF.

The chain uses TRBV6-1 and TRBJ2-2; 10 bases line up with TRBD1. This CDR3 has 14 amino acids. J was trimmed by 5 bases and V by 10 bases; bases with no gene match: 7. The germline gives CDR1 MNHNS, CDR2 SASEGT. CDR3 nucleotide sequence: TGTGCCACCTTGACAGGGGGCCTAACCGGGGAGCTGTTTTTT. Its translation is CATLTGGLTGELFF.

V usage is TRBV10-3 and J usage is TRBJ1-2, with 10 bases matching TRBD1. CDR3 size: 13 residues. The trim removed 4 bases at V and 8 bases at J, leaving 4 bases unmatched. Germline CDR1 ENHRY, CDR2 SYGVKD. The CDR3: CAISADRGNGYTF. The CDR3 DNA reads TGTGCCATCAGTGCGGACAGGGGGAACGGCTACACCTTC.

The V call is TRBV30, the J call TRBJ2-7, with TRBD2 as a possible D gene (5 bases). V was cut by 5 bases and J by 2 bases, with 13 bases left in between. The CDR3 is 13 amino acids. Germline V CDR1 and CDR2: GTSNPN, SVGIG (reference sequence). In DNA, the CDR3 is TGTGCCTGGGGAGCCAGTAGCGCCTACGAGCAGTACTTC. Translating gives CAWGASSAYEQYF.

This sequence joins TRBV27 and TRBJ2-3; unclear D gene. Trimming pared 5 bases from V and 4 bases from J, leaving 7 bases between. The CDR3 length is 12 residues. Germline V lookup: CDR1 MNHEY, CDR2 SMNVEV (reference sequence). CDR3 in DNA: TGTGCCAGCAGTAACTCCCCAGATACGCAGTATTTT. Translation: CASSNSPDTQYF.

V is TRBV7-2 and J is TRBJ2-3; D possibly corresponds to TRBD2 (6 bases). V lost 3 bases, J lost 3 bases, and 13 bases lay in between. The germline gives CDR1 SGHTA, CDR2 FQGNSA. This CDR3 comprises 15 residues. The CDR3 DNA reads TGTGCCAGCAGCTTTTTTACGGGAGAGACAGATACGCAGTATTTT. Translating it yields CASSFFTGETDTQYF.

The gene calls are TRBV11-2 and TRBJ2-5; D is unresolved. The CDR3 loop spans 11 amino acids. V lost 3 bases to trimming and J lost 5 bases, with 4 bases between them. Germline V lookup: CDR1 SGHAT, CDR2 FQNNGV. The CDR3 here is CASSFQETQYF. The CDR3 DNA reads as TGTGCCAGCAGCTTCCAGGAGACCCAGTACTTC.